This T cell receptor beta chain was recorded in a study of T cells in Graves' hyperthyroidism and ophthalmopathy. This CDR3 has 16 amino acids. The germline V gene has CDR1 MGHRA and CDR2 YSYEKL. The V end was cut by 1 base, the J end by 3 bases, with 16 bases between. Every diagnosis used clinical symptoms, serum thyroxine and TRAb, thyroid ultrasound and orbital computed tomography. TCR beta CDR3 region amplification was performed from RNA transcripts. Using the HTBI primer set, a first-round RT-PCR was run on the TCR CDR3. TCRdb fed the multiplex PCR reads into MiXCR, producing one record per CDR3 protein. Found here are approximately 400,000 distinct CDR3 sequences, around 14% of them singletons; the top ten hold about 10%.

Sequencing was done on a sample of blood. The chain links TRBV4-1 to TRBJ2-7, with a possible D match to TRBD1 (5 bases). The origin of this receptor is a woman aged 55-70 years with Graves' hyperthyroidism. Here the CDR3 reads CASSQGWSRDLYEQYF. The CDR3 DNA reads TGCGCCAGCAGCCAAGGATGGAGCAGGGATCTCTACGAGCAGTACTTC.